The 7 T cell receptor beta chains listed next were all sequenced from one sample in a study of blood T cell repertoires in COVID-19. The table came from immunoSEQ multiplex PCR; TCRdb's copy has only in-frame clones and leaves some out. The sample records over 80,000 clones, about 88% being singletons. The sample taken for sequencing was peripheral blood. Source of these receptors: a man between 45 and 60 years old with acute or convalescent COVID-19.

The chain employs TRBV29-1 and TRBJ1-1; D possibly corresponds to TRBD1 (5 bases). Germline V gene lookup returns CDR1 SQVTM and CDR2 ANQGSEA. Trimming stripped 0 bases from V and 4 bases from J, with 12 bases between. The CDR3 sequence is 14 residues long. For the CDR3, the DNA is TGCAGCGTTGAAGATCCCGGGGGGAGCACTGAAGCTTTCTTT. Its translation is CSVEDPGGSTEAFF.

This chain connects TRBV12-3 or TRBV12-4 to TRBJ1-1, with D tentatively TRBD1 (6 bases). Trimming pared 6 bases from V and 9 bases from J, leaving 14 bases between. The CDR3 sequence is 12 residues long. The CDR3 reads CASRPTGLKAFF. The CDR3 DNA sequence: TGTGCCAGCAGACCAACAGGGCTCAAAGCTTTCTTT.

The J gene is TRBJ1-2, the V gene TRBV5-8; D gene ambiguous. V was trimmed by 6 bases and J by 2 bases, leaving 8 bases between them. CDR3 length: 12 residues. The germline CDR1 and CDR2 sequences are SGHTS and YDEGEE. The CDR3 spells CASTPQNYGYTF. The CDR3 DNA is TGTGCCAGCACCCCACAGAACTATGGCTACACCTTC.

V gene TRBV7-2 combines with J gene TRBJ2-7; tentative D call: TRBD2 (6 bases). The V end was cut by 7 bases, the J end by 3 bases, with 16 bases between. There are 14 residues in the CDR3. Per germline, CDR1 SGHTA and CDR2 FQGNSA. The CDR3 spells CASTPRGVGYEQYF. CDR3 nucleotide sequence: TGTGCCAGCACGCCGCGCGGGGTAGGCTACGAGCAGTACTTC.

V gene TRBV4-2 combines with J gene TRBJ2-4; TRBD1 matches 7 bases. The CDR3 has 15 amino acids. Germline V CDR1 and CDR2: LGHNA, YNFKEQ. The V gene end was trimmed by 3 bases and the J gene end by 5 bases; junction bases not matched to a gene: 7. The CDR3 reads CASSQNDQGENIQYF. DNA of the CDR3: TGTGCCAGCAGCCAGAATGACCAGGGGGAAAACATTCAGTACTTC.

Only one count was recorded for this clone. The gene calls are TRBV5-5 and TRBJ2-7, with D perhaps TRBD1 (6 bases). The length of the CDR3 is 15 residues. CDR1 is SGHKS, CDR2 YYEKEE, per germline (reference sequence). The V and J ends lost 4 bases and 3 bases respectively, with 17 bases between them. The CDR3 spells CASSPLELGGYEQYF. CDR3 nucleotides: TGTGCCAGCAGCCCCCTCGAATTAGGGGGCTACGAGCAGTACTTC.

This chain links TRBV7-8 with TRBJ1-1, with TRBD1 matching 7 bases. With V trimmed by 5 bases and J by 1 base, 4 bases remained unmatched. Per the germline V gene, CDR1 is SGHVS and CDR2 is FQNEAQ. The CDR3 consists of 14 residues. The CDR3 DNA reads TGTGCCAGCAGCCACAGGGGATGGAACACTGAAGCTTTCTTT. This sequence encodes CASSHRGWNTEAFF.